One sample yielded the 29 T cell receptor beta chains listed below, sequenced in a study of siplizumab effects on memory and regulatory T cells. Sequencing was performed with immunoSEQ multiplex PCR; in TCRdb, only in-frame clones are kept and a portion is missing. The sample yields 90,000 to 120,000 clones, around 92% seen once. The sample was CD4+ T cells sorted from blood. These receptors originate from a human donor in good health. Some clones in this sample may be carry-over from other donors' samples.

The J gene is TRBJ1-2, the V gene TRBV19; 10 nucleotides match TRBD1. V lost 5 bases to trimming and J lost 5 bases; unmatched junction nucleotides: 2. Germline V lookup: CDR1 LNHDA, CDR2 SQIVND (reference sequence). The CDR3 consists of 13 residues. CDR3 sequence reads: CASSGTGVYGYTF. The CDR3 DNA sequence: TGTGCCAGTAGTGGGACAGGGGTATATGGCTACACCTTC.

This clone was counted a few times. The V call is TRBV2, the J call TRBJ2-7; a weak D match, TRBD2 (5 bases). Germline V gene lookup returns CDR1 SNHLY and CDR2 FYNNEI. V dropped 6 bases and J dropped 1 base, with 7 bases sitting between them. The CDR3 is 12 residues long. The CDR3 nucleotides are TGTGCCAGCAGGGGAGAGTCCTACGAGCAGTACTTC. Translating it yields CASRGESYEQYF.

The rearrangement links TRBV6-1 to TRBJ2-3; 7 nucleotides line up with TRBD2. CDR1 and CDR2 from the germline V gene are MNHNS and SASEGT. There are 14 residues in the CDR3. Trimming cost V 6 bases and J 1 base; bases outside gene matches: 4. CDR3 nucleotides: TGTGCCAGCAGACTAGCGCGGGGCACAGATACGCAGTATTTT. Amino acid sequence: CASRLARGTDTQYF.

In nucleotides, the CDR3 is TGTGCCAGCGCCCGGACTAGCGGGAGGAATGAGCAGTTCTTC. Residues: CASARTSGRNEQFF. The genes are TRBV28 and TRBJ2-1; 14 nucleotides align to TRBD2. V trimming: 8 bases; J trimming: 7 bases; junction bases outside the gene matches: 4. The CDR3 has 14 residues. The germline V gene has CDR1 MDHEN and CDR2 SYDVKM.

This chain connects TRBV27 to TRBJ1-1; D not certain. V was clipped by 6 bases and J by 6 bases, with 14 bases between them. The germline V gene has CDR1 MNHEY and CDR2 SMNVEV (reference sequence). CDR3 length equals 13 residues. The CDR3 region is CASSPLGGAEAFF. Written as DNA, the CDR3 is TGTGCCAGCAGCCCCCTTGGAGGAGCTGAAGCTTTCTTT.

The J gene is TRBJ2-1, the V gene TRBV6-1, with 10 bases matching TRBD2. Germline V CDR1 and CDR2: MNHNS, SASEGT. The CDR3 consists of 15 residues. V lost 7 bases and J lost 3; bases outside the gene matches: 6. In DNA, the CDR3 is TGTGCCAGCACAAATCTAGCGGGGGTCTACAATGAGCAGTTCTTC. Translating gives CASTNLAGVYNEQFF.

This chain joins TRBV5-4 and TRBJ1-2; the D is unclear. The CDR3 spans 15 residues. Germline V gives CDR1 SGHNT, CDR2 YYREEE (reference sequence). V was pared by 1 base and J by 4 bases, with 14 bases between. The DNA for the CDR3 is TGTGCCAGCAGCTTGAGACAAACGGTGGCCTATGGCTACACCTTC. This gives the protein CASSLRQTVAYGYTF.

This rearrangement joins TRBV5-6 to TRBJ2-1; 10 positions agree with TRBD1. J gave up 2 bases and V 4 bases, and 6 bases lay outside the gene matches. The V gene's germline CDR1 is SGHDT and CDR2 YYEEEE. The CDR3 length is 16 residues. The CDR3 bases are TGTGCCAGCAGCATCCGGGACAGGGGTCCCTACAATGAGCAGTTCTTC. It translates to CASSIRDRGPYNEQFF.

The chain combines TRBV18 with TRBJ2-4, with 11 bases fitting TRBD2. From germline, CDR1 is KGHSH and CDR2 LQKENI. V shed 3 bases, J shed 0 bases, and the junction held 10 bases outside the gene matches. CDR3 size: 19 residues. The CDR3 loop reads CASSPFVLAGGLAKNIQYF. The CDR3 DNA is TGTGCCAGCTCACCTTTTGTTCTAGCGGGAGGACTAGCCAAAAACATTCAGTACTTC.

The V gene is TRBV5-6, the J gene TRBJ2-1; tentatively, D is TRBD2 (6 bases). This CDR3 comprises 13 residues. Trimming removed 5 bases from V and 5 bases from J, with 11 bases in between. In germline, CDR1 is SGHDT, CDR2 YYEEEE. CDR3 bases: TGTGCCAGCAGTTTTACTAGCAACAATGAGCAGTTCTTC. Its translation: CASSFTSNNEQFF.

V and J are TRBV7-8 and TRBJ1-1; 10 bases map to TRBD1. This CDR3 contains 14 residues. The V gene's germline CDR1 is SGHVS and CDR2 FQNEAQ. The V and J ends lost 5 bases and 5 bases, in that order; junction bases with no gene match: 5. The CDR3 reads CASSPTGGATEAFF. The CDR3 DNA follows: TGTGCCAGCAGCCCGACAGGGGGCGCGACTGAAGCTTTCTTT.

The chain employs TRBV10-3 and TRBJ2-1, with 7 bases lining up with TRBD2. Germline CDR1 and CDR2: ENHRY and SYGVKD. Trimming removed 2 bases from V and 4 bases from J; junction bases left unmatched: 11. CDR3 size: 17 residues. CDR3 in amino acids: CAISEAVGGSGYNEQFF. CDR3 nucleotides: TGTGCCATCAGTGAGGCCGTCGGGGGGTCGGGTTACAATGAGCAGTTCTTC.

This rearrangement joins TRBV7-2 to TRBJ1-3; unclear D gene. Germline V gives CDR1 SGHTA, CDR2 FQGNSA. The CDR3 spans 16 residues. The ends were cut back, 5 bases at V and 0 bases at J, with 14 bases in the middle. CDR3 nucleotides: TGTGCCAGCAGCCGACTTACGGGCGCCTCTGGAAACACCATATATTTT. The encoded protein is CASSRLTGASGNTIYF. The full variable domain, with the rest looked up from reference TRBV7-2 and TRBJ1-3, is GAGVSQSPSNKVTEKGKDVELRCDPISGHTALYWYRQSLGQGLEFLIYFQGNSAPDKSGLPSDRFSAERTGGSVSTLTIQRTQQEDSAVYLCASSRLTGASGNTIYFGEGSWLTVV.

This chain connects TRBV5-8 to TRBJ2-1, with TRBD2 as a possible D gene (5 bases). The V end was cut by 5 bases, the J end by 0 bases, with 9 bases between. CDR3 length: 14 amino acids. Germline V lookup: CDR1 SGHTS, CDR2 YDEGEE. In DNA, the CDR3 is TGTGCCAGCAGGGTAGGACTCTCCTACAATGAGCAGTTCTTC. Translating gives CASRVGLSYNEQFF.

The chain is built from TRBV11-2 and TRBJ2-5; D gene uncertain. CDR1 SGHAT and CDR2 FQNNGV come from the germline V gene. The CDR3 has 15 residues. V was clipped by 4 bases and J by 5 bases, with 17 bases between them. DNA for the CDR3: TGTGCCAGCAGCTGGATACACGGACCCTTCGAGACCCAGTACTTC. It encodes CASSWIHGPFETQYF.

V gene TRBV6-6 combines with J gene TRBJ2-7; D may be TRBD2 (6 bases). Between the trimmed V and J ends, which lost 6 bases and 1 base, there was a span of 19 bases. Germline-derived CDR1 and CDR2 are MNHNY and SVGAGI (reference sequence). This CDR3 is built from 16 residues. CDR3 sequence reads: CASRREGGIRSYEQYF. CDR3 sequence (DNA): TGTGCCAGCAGGAGGGAAGGCGGGATAAGGTCCTACGAGCAGTACTTC.

The chain joins TRBV5-4 to TRBJ1-5; TRBD1 matches at 10 bases. Germline values: CDR1 SGHNT, CDR2 YYREEE (reference sequence). V dropped 1 base and J dropped 2; count of bases not matched to a gene: 9. The CDR3 length is 18 residues. The CDR3 DNA is TGTGCCAGCAGCTTGCTTCTCGACAGGGGGCAAGGCAATCAGCCCCAGCATTTT. Amino acids: CASSLLLDRGQGNQPQHF.

This chain's CDR3 is CASRHGGQGRNEKLFF. In nucleotides, the CDR3 is TGTGCCAGTCGCCATGGGGGACAGGGCAGGAATGAAAAACTGTTTTTT. This sequence joins TRBV19 and TRBJ1-4; 9 bases are shared with TRBD1. The CDR3 contains 16 residues. Germline CDR1 LNHDA, CDR2 SQIVND (reference sequence). Trimming cost V 8 bases and J 5 bases; bases outside gene matches: 12.

The V and J genes are TRBV27 and TRBJ2-5; TRBD1 matches 8 bases. V trimming: 6 bases; J trimming: 9 bases; junction bases outside the gene matches: 12. This CDR3 has 14 amino acids. Germline CDR1 MNHEY, CDR2 SMNVEV (reference sequence). The CDR3 is CASRPTGQGGAQYF. The CDR3, as DNA: TGTGCCAGCAGACCCACTGGACAGGGCGGGGCCCAGTACTTC.

The V call is TRBV18, the J call TRBJ1-2; 8 nucleotides align to TRBD1. V lost 4 bases, J lost 6 bases, and 13 bases stayed unmatched. The length of the CDR3 is 16 residues. The germline V gene has CDR1 KGHSH and CDR2 LQKENI. CDR3 region: CASSLILPGGGDGYTF. The CDR3 nucleotides are TGTGCCAGCTCACTTATCTTACCAGGGGGCGGTGATGGCTACACCTTC.

The gene calls are TRBV9 and TRBJ2-3; the D gene is possibly TRBD2 (7 bases). Germline CDR1 SGDLS, CDR2 YYNGEE. Trimming took off 4 bases at V and 0 bases at J, with 12 bases between the two ends. The CDR3 is made up of 15 amino acids. CDR3 DNA: TGTGCCAGCAGCTGGGCGGGGGCTAGCACAGATACGCAGTATTTT. This translates into CASSWAGASTDTQYF.

The chain joins TRBV10-2 to TRBJ2-7; 10 positions match TRBD2. Germline CDR1 and CDR2: WSHSY and SAAADI. Germline trimming cut 7 bases from V and 2 bases from J; bases unmatched to any gene: 5. This CDR3 has 14 amino acids. CDR3 sequence: CASTLSGRAYEQYF. CDR3 bases: TGCGCCAGCACTTTGAGCGGGAGGGCCTACGAGCAGTACTTC.

The count of this clone is one. The J gene is TRBJ2-7, the V gene TRBV20-1, with a weak D call TRBD1 (5 bases). CDR3 length: 10 residues. V lost 4 bases, J lost 8 bases, and 9 bases lay in between. Germline values: CDR1 DFQATT, CDR2 SNEGSKA (reference sequence). The CDR3 DNA sequence: TGCAGTGCTACCCAGGGTAAGCAGTACTTC. As protein: CSATQGKQYF.

The rearrangement uses TRBV2 and TRBJ2-3, with D perhaps TRBD1 (8 bases). The CDR3 is made up of 14 amino acids. The V and J ends lost 6 bases and 6 bases respectively, with 16 bases between them. Germline V CDR1 and CDR2: SNHLY, FYNNEI. This chain's CDR3 is CASRSGTGWDTQYF. The CDR3 DNA reads as TGTGCCAGCAGAAGCGGGACAGGTTGGGATACGCAGTATTTT.

V gene TRBV2 combines with J gene TRBJ2-1, with TRBD1 matching over 12 bases. Losses at the gene ends were 10 bases for V and 9 bases for J; bases not matched to a gene: 7. The CDR3 is 13 residues long. Germline V gene sequence: CDR1 SNHLY, CDR2 FYNNEI. The CDR3 DNA reads TGTGCCACGGCGGGACAGGGGGCGCTTGAGCAGTTCTTC. Its translation is CATAGQGALEQFF. The variable domain in full, completed from reference TRBV2 and TRBJ2-1, reads EPEVTQTPSHQVTQMGQEVILRCVPISNHLYFYWYRQILGQKVEFLVSFYNNEISEKSEIFDDQFSVERPDGSNFTLKIRSTKLEDSAMYFCATAGQGALEQFFGPGTRLTVL.

This chain links TRBV6-1 with TRBJ2-1; D ambiguous. Trimming took off 6 bases at V and 1 base at J, with 7 bases between the two ends. This CDR3 spans 13 amino acids. CDR1 is MNHNS and CDR2 is SASEGT in the germline V gene. DNA of the CDR3: TGTGCCAGCAGAACTGTATCCTACAATGAGCAGTTCTTC. It is translated as CASRTVSYNEQFF.

The chain carries TRBV19 and TRBJ1-2; 8 bases line up with TRBD1. The J segment lost 3 bases and the V segment lost 5 bases, leaving 14 bases of the junction unmatched. Per the germline V gene, CDR1 is LNHDA and CDR2 is SQIVND (reference sequence). This CDR3 spans 17 amino acids. The CDR3 DNA is TGTGCCAGTAGTTGGTCAGGGGGCTCCTCCTCACACTATGGCTACACCTTC. Residues: CASSWSGGSSSHYGYTF. The full variable domain, completed using reference TRBV19 and TRBJ1-2, is DGGITQSPKYLFRKEGQNVTLSCEQNLNHDAMYWYRQDPGQGLRLIYYSQIVNDFQKGDIAEGYSVSREKKESFPLTVTSAQKNPTAFYLCASSWSGGSSSHYGYTFGSGTRLTVV.

V usage is TRBV7-9 and J usage is TRBJ2-7, with no clear D. This CDR3 is 13 amino acids long. Germline CDR1 SEHNR, CDR2 FQNEAQ (reference sequence). V was cut by 2 bases and J by 0 bases, with 5 bases left in between. CDR3 DNA sequence: TGTGCCAGCAGCTTACCTAACTCCTACGAGCAGTACTTC. It yields the protein CASSLPNSYEQYF.

The V call is TRBV4-2, the J call TRBJ2-7; TRBD2 is a possible D gene (5 bases). The CDR3 length is 16 residues. V was shortened by 4 bases and J by 4 bases, with 20 bases between the two germline ends. Germline V gives CDR1 LGHNA, CDR2 YNFKEQ. Here the CDR3 DNA reads TGTGCCAGCAGCCGGCAGAGAAGCGGCCAGGATTACGAGCAGTACTTC. It yields the protein CASSRQRSGQDYEQYF.